This paragraph reports one T cell receptor beta chain. The antigen is not known. This same CDR3 is encoded by further DNA sequences in the sample. These data belong to a study of shared clonotypes between healthy human individuals. Study outcomes and limitations: Naive CD4 clonotypes overlapped across a handful of donors at about 5%.

CD45RO-negative CD8 cells positively selected for CCR7 made up the naive population, which excluded terminally differentiated effector memory CD45RA+ cells. J gave up 1 base and V 3 bases, and 4 bases lay outside the gene matches. This CDR3 has 15 residues. Germline CDR1 is MNHEY and CDR2 is SMNVEV (reference sequence). Data came from immunoSEQ multiplex PCR; TCRdb stores just in-frame clones and leaves some out. The repertoire consists of around 1.9 million clones, with 93% occurring once and the leading ten covering about 1.7%. This TCR was sampled from a man in his late teens or twenties in good health. Some clones in this sample may be carry-over from other donors' samples. The chain has TRBV27 and TRBJ2-3; 7 bases are shared with TRBD1. The sequenced sample was naive CD8+ T cells from PBMCs. Here the CDR3 reads CASSFLDRGTDTQYF. CDR3 bases: TGTGCCAGCAGTTTTCTAGACAGGGGCACAGATACGCAGTATTTT.